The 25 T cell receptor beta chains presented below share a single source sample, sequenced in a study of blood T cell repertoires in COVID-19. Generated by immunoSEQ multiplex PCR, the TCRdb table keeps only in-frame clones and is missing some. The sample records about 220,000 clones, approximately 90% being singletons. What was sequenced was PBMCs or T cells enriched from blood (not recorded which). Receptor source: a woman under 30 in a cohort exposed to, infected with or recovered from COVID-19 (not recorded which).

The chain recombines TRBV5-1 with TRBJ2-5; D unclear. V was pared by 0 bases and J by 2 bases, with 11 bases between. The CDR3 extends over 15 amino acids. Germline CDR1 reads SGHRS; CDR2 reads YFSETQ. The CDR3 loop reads CASSLDAEPQETQYF. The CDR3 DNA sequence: TGCGCCAGCAGCTTGGATGCGGAACCTCAAGAGACCCAGTACTTC. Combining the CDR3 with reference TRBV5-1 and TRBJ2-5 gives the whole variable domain KAGVTQTPRYLIKTRGQQVTLSCSPISGHRSVSWYQQTPGQGLQFLFEYFSETQRNKGNFPGRFSGRQFSNSRSEMNVSTLELGDSALYLCASSLDAEPQETQYFGPGTRLLVL.

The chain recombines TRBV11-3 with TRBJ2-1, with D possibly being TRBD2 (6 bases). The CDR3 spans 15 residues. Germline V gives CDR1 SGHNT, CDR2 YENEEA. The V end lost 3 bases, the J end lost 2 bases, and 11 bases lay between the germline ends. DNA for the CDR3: TGTGCCAGCAGCTTTCGTAGCGGAGCCTACAATGAGCAGTTCTTC. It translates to CASSFRSGAYNEQFF. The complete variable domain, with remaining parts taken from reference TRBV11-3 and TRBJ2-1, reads EAGVVQSPRYKIIEKKQPVAFWCNPISGHNTLYWYLQNLGQGPELLIRYENEEAVDDSQLPKDRFSAERLKGVDSTLKIQPAELGDSAVYLCASSFRSGAYNEQFFGPGTRLTVL.

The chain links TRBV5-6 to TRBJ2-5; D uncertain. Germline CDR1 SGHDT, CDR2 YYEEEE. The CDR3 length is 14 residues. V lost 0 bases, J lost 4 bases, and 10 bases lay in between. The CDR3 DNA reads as TGTGCCAGCAGCTTGGAGTTTAGTGGAGAGACCCAGTACTTC. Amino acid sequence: CASSLEFSGETQYF.

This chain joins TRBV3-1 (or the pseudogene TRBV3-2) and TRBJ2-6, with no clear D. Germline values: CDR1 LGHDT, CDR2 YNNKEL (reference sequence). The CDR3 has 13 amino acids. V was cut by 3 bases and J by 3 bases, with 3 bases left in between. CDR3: CASSQSGANVLTF. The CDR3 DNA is TGTGCCAGCAGCCAGAGTGGGGCCAACGTCCTGACTTTC.

The CDR3 reads CASSSTGSGAKNIQYF. DNA for the CDR3: TGTGCCAGCAGCTCGACAGGGTCGGGTGCCAAAAACATTCAGTACTTC. The chain combines TRBV7-6 with TRBJ2-4, with 7 nucleotides matching TRBD1. The length of the CDR3 is 16 residues. V lost 4 bases, J lost 1 base, and 7 bases stayed unmatched. CDR1 SGHVS and CDR2 FNYEAQ come from the germline V gene.

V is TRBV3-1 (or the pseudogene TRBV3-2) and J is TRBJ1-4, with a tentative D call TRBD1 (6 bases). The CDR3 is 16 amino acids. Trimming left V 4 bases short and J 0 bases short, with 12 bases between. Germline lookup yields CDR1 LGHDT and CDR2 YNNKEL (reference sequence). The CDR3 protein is CASSLTGFSTNEKLFF. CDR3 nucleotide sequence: TGTGCCAGCAGCCTAACAGGGTTCTCAACTAATGAAAAACTGTTTTTT.

CDR3: CASSQDNSGRSGEQYF. CDR3 sequence (DNA): TGTGCCAGCAGCCAAGATAACAGCGGGAGAAGCGGCGAGCAGTACTTC. This chain joins TRBV3-1 (or the pseudogene TRBV3-2) and TRBJ2-7; 8 nucleotides align to TRBD2. CDR1 LGHDT and CDR2 YNNKEL come from the germline V gene (reference sequence). There are 16 residues in the CDR3. V trimming: 0 bases; J trimming: 6 bases; junction bases outside the gene matches: 10.

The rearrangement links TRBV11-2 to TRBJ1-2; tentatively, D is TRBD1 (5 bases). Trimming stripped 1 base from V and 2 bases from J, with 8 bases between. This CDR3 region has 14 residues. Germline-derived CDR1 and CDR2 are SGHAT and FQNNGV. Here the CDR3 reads CASSLAHRNYGYTF. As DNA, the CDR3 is TGTGCCAGCAGCTTAGCCCACAGGAACTATGGCTACACCTTC.

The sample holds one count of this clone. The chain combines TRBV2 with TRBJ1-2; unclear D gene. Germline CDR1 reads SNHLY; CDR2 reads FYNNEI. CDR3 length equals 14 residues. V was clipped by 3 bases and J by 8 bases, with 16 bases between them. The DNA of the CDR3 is TGTGCCAGCAGTGATCTCTCCCCACCCCAGGGCTACACCTTC. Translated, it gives CASSDLSPPQGYTF.

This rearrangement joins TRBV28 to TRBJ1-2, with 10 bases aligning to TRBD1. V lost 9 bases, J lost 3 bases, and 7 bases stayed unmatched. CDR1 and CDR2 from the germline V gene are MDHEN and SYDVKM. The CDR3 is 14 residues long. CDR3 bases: TGTGCCAGTATAACCGGGACAGGGGACTATGGCTACACCTTC. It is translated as CASITGTGDYGYTF.

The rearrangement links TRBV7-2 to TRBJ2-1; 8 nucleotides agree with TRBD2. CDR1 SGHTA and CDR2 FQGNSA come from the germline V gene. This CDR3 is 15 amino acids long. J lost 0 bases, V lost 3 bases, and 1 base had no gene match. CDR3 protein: CASSFGLASYNEQFF. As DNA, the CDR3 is TGTGCCAGCAGCTTTGGACTAGCCTCCTACAATGAGCAGTTCTTC.

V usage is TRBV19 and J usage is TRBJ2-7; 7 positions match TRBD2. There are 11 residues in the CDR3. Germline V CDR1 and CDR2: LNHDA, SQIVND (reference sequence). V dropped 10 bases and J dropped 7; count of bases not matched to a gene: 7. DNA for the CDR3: TGTGCCACCCACTGGGGGGGTGAGCAGTACTTC. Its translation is CATHWGGEQYF.

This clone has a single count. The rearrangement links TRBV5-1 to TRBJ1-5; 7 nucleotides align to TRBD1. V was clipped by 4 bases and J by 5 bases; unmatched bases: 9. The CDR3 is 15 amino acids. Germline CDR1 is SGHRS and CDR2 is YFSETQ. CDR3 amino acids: CASSPTPGTDQPQHF. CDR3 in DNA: TGCGCCAGCAGCCCCACCCCGGGGACAGATCAGCCCCAGCATTTT.

The CDR3 loop reads CASSLPQGGGETQYF. CDR3 DNA sequence: TGTGCCAGCAGCTTACCTCAGGGCGGGGGAGAGACCCAGTACTTC. The V gene is TRBV11-2, the J gene TRBJ2-5; 7 bases are shared with TRBD2. V lost 2 bases, J lost 4 bases, and 7 bases stayed unmatched. The CDR3 runs to 15 residues. CDR1 is SGHAT, CDR2 FQNNGV, per germline. The full variable domain, its missing parts supplied by reference TRBV11-2 and TRBJ2-5, is EAGVAQSPRYKIIEKRQSVAFWCNPISGHATLYWYQQILGQGPKLLIQFQNNGVVDDSQLPKDRFSAERLKGVDSTLKIQPAKLEDSAVYLCASSLPQGGGETQYFGPGTRLLVL.

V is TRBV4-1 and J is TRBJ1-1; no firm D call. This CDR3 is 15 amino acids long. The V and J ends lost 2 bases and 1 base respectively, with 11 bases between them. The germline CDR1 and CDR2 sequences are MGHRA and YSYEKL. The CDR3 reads CASSQPTARNTEAFF. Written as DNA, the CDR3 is TGCGCCAGCAGCCAACCCACAGCAAGGAACACTGAAGCTTTCTTT.

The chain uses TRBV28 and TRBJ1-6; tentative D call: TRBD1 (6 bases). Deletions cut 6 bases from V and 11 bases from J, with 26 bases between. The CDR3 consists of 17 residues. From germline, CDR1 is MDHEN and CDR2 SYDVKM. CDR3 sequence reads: CASRQRARGGQSAPLHF. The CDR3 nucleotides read TGTGCCAGCAGGCAGCGTGCGAGGGGGGGGCAATCAGCACCCCTCCACTTT.

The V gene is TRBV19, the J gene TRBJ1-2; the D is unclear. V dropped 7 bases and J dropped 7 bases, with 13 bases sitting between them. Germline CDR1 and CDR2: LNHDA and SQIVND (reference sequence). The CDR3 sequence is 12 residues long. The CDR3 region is CASKGGPGGYTF. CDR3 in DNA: TGTGCCAGTAAGGGCGGGCCTGGTGGCTACACCTTC.

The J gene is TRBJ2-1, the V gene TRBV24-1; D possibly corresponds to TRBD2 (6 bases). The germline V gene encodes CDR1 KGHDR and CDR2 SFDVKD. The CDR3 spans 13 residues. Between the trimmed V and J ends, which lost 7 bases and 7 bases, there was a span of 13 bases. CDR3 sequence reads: CATRAGGRNEQFF. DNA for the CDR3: TGTGCCACCAGAGCCGGGGGTAGGAATGAGCAGTTCTTC.

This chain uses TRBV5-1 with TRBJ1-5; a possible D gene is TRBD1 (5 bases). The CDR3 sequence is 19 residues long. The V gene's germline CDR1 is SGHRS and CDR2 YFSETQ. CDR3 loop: CVRGRPVKGYSLDNQPQHF. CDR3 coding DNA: TGCGTCCGGGGGAGACCGGTAAAGGGGTATAGTCTAGACAATCAGCCCCAGCATTTT. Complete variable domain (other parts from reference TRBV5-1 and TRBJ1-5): KAGVTQTPRYLIKTRGQQVTLSCSPISGHRSVSWYQQTPGQGLQFLFEYFSETQRNKGNFPGRFSGRQFSNSRSEMNVSTLELGDSALYLCVRGRPVKGYSLDNQPQHFGDGTRLSIL.

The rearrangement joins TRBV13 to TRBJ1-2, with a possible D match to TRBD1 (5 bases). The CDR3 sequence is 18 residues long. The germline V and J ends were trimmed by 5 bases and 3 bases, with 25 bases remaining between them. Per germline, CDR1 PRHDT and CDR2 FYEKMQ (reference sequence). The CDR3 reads CASSILGTGDPKDYGYTF. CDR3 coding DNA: TGTGCCAGCAGCATTTTAGGGACTGGGGACCCTAAAGACTATGGCTACACCTTC.

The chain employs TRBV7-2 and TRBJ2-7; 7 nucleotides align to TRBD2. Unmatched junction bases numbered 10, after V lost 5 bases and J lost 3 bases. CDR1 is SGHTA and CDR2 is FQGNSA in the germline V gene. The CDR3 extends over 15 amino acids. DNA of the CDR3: TGTGCCAGCAGCCTCGGCCGGGCTAGCGGCTACGAGCAGTACTTC. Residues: CASSLGRASGYEQYF.

The CDR3 DNA is TGCAGCGTAGACAGGGGCACTGAAGCTTTCTTT. The encoded protein is CSVDRGTEAFF. This rearrangement joins TRBV29-1 to TRBJ1-1, with 8 bases that match TRBD1. V dropped 6 bases and J dropped 4; count of bases not matched to a gene: 1. The CDR3 contains 11 residues. CDR1 SQVTM and CDR2 ANQGSEA come from the germline V gene.

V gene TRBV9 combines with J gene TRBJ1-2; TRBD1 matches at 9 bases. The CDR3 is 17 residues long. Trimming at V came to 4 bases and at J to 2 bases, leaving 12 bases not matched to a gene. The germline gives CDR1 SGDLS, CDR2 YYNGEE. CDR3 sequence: CASSSRDREHLNYGYTF. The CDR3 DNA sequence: TGTGCCAGCAGCTCCAGGGACAGGGAACACCTCAACTATGGCTACACCTTC.

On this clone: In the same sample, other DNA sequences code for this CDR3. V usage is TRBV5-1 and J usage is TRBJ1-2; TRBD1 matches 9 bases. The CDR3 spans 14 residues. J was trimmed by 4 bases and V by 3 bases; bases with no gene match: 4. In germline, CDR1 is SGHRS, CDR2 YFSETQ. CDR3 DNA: TGCGCCAGCAGCTCCACAGGGGGCGGCTATGGCTACACCTTC. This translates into CASSSTGGGYGYTF.

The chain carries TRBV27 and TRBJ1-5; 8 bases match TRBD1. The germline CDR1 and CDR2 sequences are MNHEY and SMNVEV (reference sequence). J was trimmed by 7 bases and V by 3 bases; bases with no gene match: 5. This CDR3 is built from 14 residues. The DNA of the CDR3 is TGTGCCAGCAGTTTCGGACAGGGAGAACAGCCCCAGCATTTT. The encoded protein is CASSFGQGEQPQHF.